This section outlines one T cell receptor (beta chain) sequence together with its context. Profiling relied on immunoSEQ multiplex PCR, and the TCRdb table lists in-frame clones only, not all of them. The table includes about 130,000 clones, around 86% detected once. This entry comes from a study of blood T cell repertoires in COVID-19. Across the study: Italy, Spain and the United States were the sources of the convalescent and acute COVID-19 samples. Sources were T cells, B-cell-depleted T cells, or PBMCs; the material itself was cDNA or gDNA.

The germline V and J ends were trimmed by 6 bases and 8 bases, with 19 bases remaining between them. Per the germline V gene, CDR1 is MNHEY and CDR2 is SVGAGI. The CDR3 consists of 14 residues. The specimen sequenced was peripheral blood. The origin of this receptor is a woman aged 50 to 65 who had recovered from COVID-19. The chain has TRBV6-5 and TRBJ1-2, with D possibly TRBD1 on 5 matching bases. The CDR3 region has the DNA TGTGCCAGCAGCGATCCCGGGGGTTTTCTAGGCTACACCTTC. Translation gives CASSDPGGFLGYTF.